The 5 T cell receptor beta chains below all came from one sample that was sequenced in a study of human T cells and chemical hapten exposure. TCRdb recomputed calls from the RACE reads with MiXCR, one row per CDR3 protein. This sample has about 380,000 distinct CDR3 sequences, with roughly 5.3% found just once. Time point of the sample: pre-sensitization, week 0. As for treatment: therapeutic diphenylcyclopropenone sensitization with weekly scalp DPC. This specimen consisted of whole blood, obtained in connection with sensitization to the hapten diphenylcyclopropenone (DPC). The receptors come from a woman between 45 and 65 years old with alopecia areata. Some clones in this sample may be carry-over from other donors' samples.

In its sample, this clonotype was seen a few times. This rearrangement joins TRBV20-1 to TRBJ2-1; 9 nucleotides align to TRBD1. Unmatched junction bases numbered 9, after V lost 3 bases and J lost 9 bases. CDR3 length equals 14 residues. Germline V gene data show CDR1 as DFQATT and CDR2 as SNEGSKA (reference sequence). CDR3 DNA sequence: TGCAGTGCTAGGTTCGGACAGGGGACAGGTGAGCAGTTCTTC. This gives the protein CSARFGQGTGEQFF.

In this sample, this clonotype turned up a few times. V usage is TRBV5-1 and J usage is TRBJ1-4; D is perhaps TRBD1 (6 bases). The CDR3 extends over 15 amino acids. Trimming removed 4 bases from V and 8 bases from J, with 18 bases in between. Germline assignment: CDR1 SGHRS and CDR2 YFSETQ. CDR3 amino acids: CASSVRGNSEEKLFF. DNA of the CDR3: TGCGCCAGCAGCGTCAGGGGTAACAGCGAGGAAAAACTGTTTTTT. Filled out from reference TRBV5-1 and TRBJ1-4, the complete variable domain reads KAGVTQTPRYLIKTRGQQVTLSCSPISGHRSVSWYQQTPGQGLQFLFEYFSETQRNKGNFPGRFSGRQFSNSRSEMNVSTLELGDSALYLCASSVRGNSEEKLFFGSGTQLSVL.

For this clonotype: A much bigger clone sits one base away, suggesting this may be a read error. The chain joins TRBV20-1 to TRBJ2-3; 14 nucleotides match TRBD2. The germline V gene encodes CDR1 DFQATT and CDR2 SNEGSKA (reference sequence). The CDR3 loop spans 16 amino acids. The CDR3 region has the DNA TGCAGTGCTGCTACCGGACTAGCGGGGGGAGCCGATACGCAGGATTTT. This translates into CSAATGLAGGADTQDF.

This clonotype was observed many times. The chain carries TRBV12-3 or TRBV12-4 and TRBJ2-7, with D maybe TRBD2 (5 bases). Deletions cut 8 bases from V and 1 base from J, with 12 bases between. The CDR3 is 13 residues long. The CDR3 protein is CASRDGLSYEQYF. In nucleotides, the CDR3 is TGTGCCAGCCGGGATGGGCTGTCCTACGAGCAGTACTTC.

This chain uses TRBV10-3 with TRBJ1-2; 8 nucleotides line up with TRBD1. CDR1 is ENHRY, CDR2 SYGVKD, per germline. This CDR3 comprises 14 residues. Losses at the gene ends were 6 bases for V and 4 bases for J; bases not matched to a gene: 7. This CDR3 is CAIRPDRGSYGYTF. In DNA form, the CDR3 reads TGTGCCATCAGACCTGACAGGGGTTCCTATGGCTACACCTTC.